This passage covers 26 T cell receptor beta chains from one sample sequenced in a study of shared clonotypes between healthy human individuals. The protocol was immunoSEQ multiplex PCR, while the TCRdb copy is restricted to in-frame clones and leaves out a portion. This sample carries about 2.4 million clones, 80% to 95% of them seen once, and the ten largest clones take approximately 0.36%. The sample taken for sequencing was naive CD4+ T cells from PBMCs. Subset indicated: CD45RA+ positively selected. These receptor sequences come from a man between 18 and 29 years old in good health. Some clones in this sample may be carry-over from other donors' samples.

Of note for this clone: An end of the junction differs from the germline gene, which may be a read error. The chain couples TRBV5-1 to TRBJ2-5; D possibly matches TRBD1 or TRBD2 (5 bases each). From germline, CDR1 is SGHRS and CDR2 YFSETQ. There are 16 residues in the CDR3. CDR3 DNA: TGCGCCAGCACCTTGGGAGCCCTTACAGGCCCAGAGACCCAGTACTTC. This sequence encodes CASTLGALTGPETQYF.

The J gene is TRBJ1-5, the V gene TRBV28; D is unresolved. V was cut by 3 bases and J by 11 bases, with 8 bases left in between. CDR3 length equals 11 residues. Germline CDR1 MDHEN, CDR2 SYDVKM. The CDR3: CASSLEETQHF. In nucleotides, the CDR3 is TGTGCCAGCAGTTTGGAGGAGACCCAGCATTTT.

J is TRBJ2-3 and V is TRBV5-4; D tentatively reads TRBD1 or TRBD2 (5 bases each). The CDR3 sequence is 15 residues long. V was shortened by 7 bases and J by 3 bases, with 18 bases between the two germline ends. Germline CDR1 is SGHNT and CDR2 is YYREEE (reference sequence). CDR3 loop: CASARGSAGTDTQYF. The CDR3 bases are TGTGCCAGCGCCCGGGGCTCAGCAGGGACAGATACGCAGTATTTT.

This clone has a single count. V usage is TRBV28 and J usage is TRBJ2-2; tentative D call: TRBD2 (5 bases). V shed 2 bases and J shed 6 bases, with 13 bases lying between them. The CDR3 spans 15 residues. The germline CDR1 and CDR2 sequences are MDHEN and SYDVKM. The DNA of the CDR3 is TGTGCCAGCAGTTTAGACTCGGGAAGGGCCGGGGAGCTGTTTTTT. It is translated as CASSLDSGRAGELFF.

CDR3 residues: CASSFRSGRRKGEETQYF. Here the CDR3 DNA reads TGTGCCAGCAGTTTTCGATCCGGACGGAGGAAAGGGGAAGAGACCCAGTACTTC. The chain carries TRBV28 and TRBJ2-5; the D call may be TRBD1 or TRBD2 (5 bases each). Germline V gene lookup returns CDR1 MDHEN and CDR2 SYDVKM. The CDR3 extends over 18 amino acids. V was clipped by 3 bases and J by 3 bases, with 23 bases between them. Using reference TRBV28 and TRBJ2-5 for the parts outside the CDR3, the full variable domain is DVKVTQSSRYLVKRTGEKVFLECVQDMDHENMFWYRQDPGLGLRLIYFSYDVKMKEKGDIPEGYSVSREKKERFSLILESASTNQTSMYLCASSFRSGRRKGEETQYFGPGTRLLVL.

This clone was seen a single time. V and J are TRBV9 and TRBJ2-5, with TRBD2 as a possible D gene (6 bases). CDR3 length: 13 residues. Germline loops: CDR1 SGDLS, CDR2 YYNGEE. Trimming took off 3 bases at V and 5 bases at J, with 11 bases between the two ends. The CDR3 loop is CASSGGESETQYF. The CDR3 DNA follows: TGTGCCAGCAGCGGGGGGGAATCGGAGACCCAGTACTTC.

The chain links TRBV4-2 to TRBJ2-7, with 8 bases identical to TRBD2. The CDR3 contains 14 residues. Germline V gives CDR1 LGHNA, CDR2 YNFKEQ. J lost 3 bases, V lost 8 bases, and 9 bases had no gene match. The CDR3 DNA sequence: TGTGCCAGCGCCGGGGGGGGGATGGACTACGAGCAGTACTTC. Its protein is CASAGGGMDYEQYF.

The genes are TRBV5-5 and TRBJ2-5; 11 positions match TRBD1. TRBJ2-7 matches the DNA end more closely, so the J call is doubtful. The CDR3 runs to 14 residues. Germline V CDR1 and CDR2: SGHKS, YYEKEE (reference sequence). The CDR3 coding sequence is TGTGCCAGCAGCTTGGAGGGGACAGGGGGCGAGCAGTACTTC. Translated: CASSLEGTGGEQYF.

About this clone: A junction boundary mismatches the germline segment, possibly from a read error. The gene calls are TRBV10-2 and TRBJ1-1; D unresolved. The CDR3 contains 12 residues. Germline CDR1 is WSHSY and CDR2 is SAAADI. The CDR3: CASSESGVGIAF. Written as DNA, the CDR3 is TGCGCCAGCAGTGAGTCAGGAGTTGGAATCGCCTTT.

The chain couples TRBV11-2 to TRBJ2-4; D is uncertain. The CDR3 loop spans 15 amino acids. CDR1 SGHAT and CDR2 FQNNGV come from the germline V gene. Between the trimmed V and J ends, which lost 5 bases and 1 base, there was a span of 12 bases. The CDR3 here is CASSLAASAKNIQYF. CDR3 DNA sequence: TGTGCCAGCAGCCTCGCGGCTAGTGCCAAAAACATTCAGTACTTC.

This clone was counted between two and nine times. V and J are TRBV27 and TRBJ2-2; unclear D gene. CDR3 length: 13 amino acids. The germline CDR1 and CDR2 sequences are MNHEY and SMNVEV (reference sequence). Trimming stripped 5 bases from V and 5 bases from J, with 9 bases between. Here the CDR3 reads CASSMGWTGELFF. Here the CDR3 DNA reads TGTGCCAGCAGTATGGGGTGGACCGGGGAGCTGTTTTTT.

This clone was seen once. The rearrangement links TRBV6-5 to TRBJ2-7; D might be TRBD1 or TRBD2, each matching 6 bases. V gave up 2 bases and J gave up 2 bases, with 13 bases separating them. Germline CDR1 reads MNHEY; CDR2 reads SVGAGI. The CDR3 is 15 residues long. The CDR3, as DNA: TGTGCCAGCAGTTACCGGGGGCTAGGGCCCTACGAGCAGTACTTC. As protein: CASSYRGLGPYEQYF.

The genes are TRBV20-1 and TRBJ2-5; D is ambiguous. Germline CDR1 and CDR2: DFQATT and SNEGSKA (reference sequence). The V gene lost 6 bases and the J gene lost 4 bases, with 9 bases spanning the gap. This CDR3 comprises 11 residues. CDR3 coding DNA: TGCAGTGCCGCGCGGTTAGAGACCCAGTACTTC. Translating it yields CSAARLETQYF.

V is TRBV7-2 and J is TRBJ2-7; possible D gene TRBD1, 5 bases. This CDR3 spans 16 amino acids. Germline V CDR1 and CDR2: SGHTA, FQGNSA. The V end lost 5 bases, the J end lost 0 bases, and 17 bases lay between the germline ends. CDR3 sequence reads: CASSPEPGWSSYEQYF. Here the CDR3 DNA reads TGTGCCAGCAGCCCTGAACCAGGGTGGAGCTCCTACGAGCAGTACTTC.

The CDR3 coding sequence is TGTGCCAGCAGTGTTCCAGGCACTGAAGCTTTCTTT. Translation gives CASSVPGTEAFF. The gene calls are TRBV6-1 and TRBJ1-1; D call uncertain. This CDR3 spans 12 amino acids. Per the germline V gene, CDR1 is MNHNS and CDR2 is SASEGT. V gave up 4 bases and J gave up 4 bases, with 7 bases separating them.

The chain uses TRBV27 and TRBJ1-2; no reliable D call. This CDR3 is 14 amino acids long. The germline V and J ends were trimmed by 5 bases and 0 bases, with 10 bases remaining between them. The germline V gene encodes CDR1 MNHEY and CDR2 SMNVEV (reference sequence). The CDR3 DNA is TGTGCCAGCAGTCCCCAGAAAGCTAACTATGGCTACACCTTC. The encoded protein is CASSPQKANYGYTF.

This clone was counted once. The chain uses TRBV4-1 and TRBJ1-2; 7 bases fit TRBD1. The J segment lost 3 bases and the V segment lost 2 bases, leaving 6 bases of the junction unmatched. This CDR3 spans 15 amino acids. Per the germline V gene, CDR1 is MGHRA and CDR2 is YSYEKL. CDR3 residues: CASSQPITGDYGYTF. In DNA, the CDR3 is TGCGCCAGCAGCCAACCTATAACAGGGGACTATGGCTACACCTTC.

The chain joins TRBV7-9 to TRBJ2-7; D is uncertain. The CDR3 covers 15 residues. V shed 2 bases and J shed 4 bases, with 15 bases lying between them. Germline CDR1 and CDR2: SEHNR and FQNEAQ (reference sequence). The chain's CDR3 is CASSLSGLIPYEQYF. DNA of the CDR3: TGTGCCAGCAGCTTATCTGGCCTCATCCCATACGAGCAGTACTTC.

CDR3 protein: CASSLYRRPPYEQYF. The DNA of the CDR3 is TGTGCCAGCAGTTTATACCGGCGCCCCCCCTACGAGCAGTACTTC. The genes are TRBV27 and TRBJ2-7; no clear D gene. The CDR3 covers 15 residues. Germline loops: CDR1 MNHEY, CDR2 SMNVEV (reference sequence). The V and J ends lost 1 base and 2 bases respectively, with 12 bases between them.

The chain combines TRBV2 with TRBJ2-1, with 15 bases matching TRBD2. With V trimmed by 0 bases and J by 0 bases, 6 bases remained unmatched. In germline, CDR1 is SNHLY, CDR2 FYNNEI. This CDR3 region has 20 residues. CDR3 bases: TGTGCCAGCAGTGAAGCTATGGGGACTAGCGGGAGGAGCTCCTACAATGAGCAGTTCTTC. Its translation is CASSEAMGTSGRSSYNEQFF.

This chain uses TRBV5-1 with TRBJ2-2; D is unclear. The germline V gene encodes CDR1 SGHRS and CDR2 YFSETQ. The CDR3 sequence is 15 residues long. V lost 4 bases to trimming and J lost 2 bases, with 12 bases between them. Here the CDR3 reads CASSGSSSNTGELFF. The DNA of the CDR3 is TGCGCCAGCAGCGGATCCAGTTCCAACACCGGGGAGCTGTTTTTT.

V is TRBV28 and J is TRBJ2-7, with TRBD1 as a possible D gene (5 bases). Trimming shortened V by 6 bases and J by 6 bases, and 21 bases separated the two germline ends. The CDR3 is 15 amino acids. Germline CDR1 MDHEN, CDR2 SYDVKM. CDR3 sequence: CASRKTVGWEAEQYF. The CDR3 DNA is TGTGCCAGCAGGAAGACAGTTGGATGGGAAGCCGAGCAGTACTTC.

This rearrangement joins TRBV28 to TRBJ2-1; the D is unclear. CDR3 length: 14 residues. CDR1 MDHEN and CDR2 SYDVKM come from the germline V gene. Between the trimmed V and J ends, which lost 2 bases and 6 bases, there was a span of 11 bases. As DNA, the CDR3 is TGTGCCAGCAGTTTACAGGCGATCTCCAATGAGCAGTTCTTC. This encodes CASSLQAISNEQFF.

V and J are TRBV25-1 and TRBJ2-7, with D perhaps matching TRBD2 (5 bases). V was trimmed by 6 bases and J by 1 base, leaving 25 bases between them. This CDR3 region has 18 residues. Germline CDR1 is MGHDK and CDR2 is SYGVNS. In nucleotides, the CDR3 is TGTGCCAGCAGCGGGCTTGGGGTGTCCCTTTCGGGATCCTACGAGCAGTACTTC. Its translation is CASSGLGVSLSGSYEQYF.

The chain employs TRBV5-1 and TRBJ2-7; D is unresolved. V was cut by 0 bases and J by 0 bases, with 16 bases left in between. This CDR3 comprises 17 residues. The germline V gene encodes CDR1 SGHRS and CDR2 YFSETQ. The CDR3 is CASSLGGARPSSYEQYF. For the CDR3, the DNA is TGCGCCAGCAGCTTGGGAGGAGCCAGGCCGAGCTCCTACGAGCAGTACTTC.

The CDR3 is CASSSGTSGSLQYF. The CDR3 DNA reads TGTGCCAGCAGCTCCGGGACTAGCGGGAGTTTGCAGTACTTC. The rearrangement joins TRBV6-5 to TRBJ2-7, with TRBD2 matching over 14 bases. The CDR3 runs 14 residues. Trimming cost V 6 bases and J 9 bases; bases outside gene matches: 7. Per germline, CDR1 MNHEY and CDR2 SVGAGI.